This TCR beta chain was captured by sequencing in a study of CD4 T cells in relation to SARS-CoV-2 and coronaviruses (dated by TCRdb to the early 2020s). Turning to the overall study: In the ViraFEST assay, PBMCs were cultured with antigen for nine to ten days, after which TCR beta CDR3s were sequenced to identify clonal expansions specific to the antigen. The Adaptive Biotechnologies TCR-sequencing kit was used to sequence samples from a few pre-COVID donors and the naive versus memory experiments, whereas other data were Illumina-based. An HIV-1 Nef peptide pool or a culture without peptide was used as the negative reference condition. Expansion assays from other donors in the study were sequenced with a different, Illumina-based TCR-beta assay. At the level of individual TCR clonotypes, the study evaluated whether memory CD4+ T cells crossreact between the spike proteins of SARS-CoV-2 and those of common cold coronaviruses. HLA restriction was mapped for shared crossreactive spike epitopes using patient-derived lymphoblastoid cell lines.

V is cut by 0 bases and J by 1 base, and the space between the germline ends is 6 bases. The germline V gene (reference sequence) supplies CDR1 GTSNPN and CDR2 SVGIG. The CDR3, from cysteine to phenylalanine, totals 13 residues. The entry retains the CDR3 DNA only, 39 bases that are in frame from base 1. Of note for this clone: Its antigen is currently not known. Nothing much larger sits one base from this clone, and base qualities are not available.

General conclusions and limits of the study: Memory CD4+ clonotypes crossrecognizing SARS-CoV-2 and at least one common cold coronavirus spike were found in 60% to 70% of donors. Significantly weaker SARS-CoV-2-driven expansion was shown by crossreactive clones than by monoreactive clones, consistent with antigenic imprinting. Pre-pandemic and post-infection samples were not both contributed by any donor, so tracing of the source of pre-existing responses was limited. The study was constrained by small numbers of patients and of tested TCRs. Crossreactivity analysis centred on spike protein, so crossreactivity against other viral proteins was not assessed.

To prepare the library, the immunoSEQ multiplex PCR assay was applied. As for the authors' bioinformatics: Preprocessing removed nonproductive sequences and CDR3s not starting with C, not ending with F or W, or shorter than 7 amino acids. The MANAFEST web app was used to call antigen-specific clonotypes on the basis of expansion compared with the reference and with other culture wells. To be counted as positive, a clone had to show significant expansion compared with the reference culture, at an FDR below 0.05, in 2 of 3 replicate wells. To be called positive, a clone also had to show significant expansion compared with every other tandem well and an odds ratio greater than 5. CDR3 homology was quantified as pairwise Levenshtein distance, calculated with the stringdist R package after three terminal residues were trimmed from each end. In TCRdb, the immuneACCESS table is reduced to in-frame sequences with V and J assigned. These tables do not hold every clone; where another copy was compared, an unresolved V gene accounts for under half, and the others remain unexplained. Clone size and V and J calls were adopted from that table, with D and trimming inferred from the DNA. The sample table contains under 25,000 clones; only one count was recorded for about 76% of them. In total, the top ten clones hold under 15% of the sample.

CD4+ T cells from unexposed donors were collected before the COVID-19 pandemic (2011-2018). Following 10 days of culture, the EasySep CD4+ T cell isolation kit was used to isolate CD4+ T cells. Unexposed donor CD4+ T cells were tested for reactivity to SARS-CoV-2 S and N and four common cold coronavirus spike pools, as cell number allowed. PBMCs were cultured at two million per well in IMDM supplemented with around 5.1% human AB serum and 9 to 10 IU/ml IL-2. Half of the culture medium was replaced with fresh IL-2-containing medium on days 3 and 7. In general, triplicate replicate wells were used for every peptide culture condition. The leukapheresis product for the unexposed donors was obtained through commercial purchase. PBMCs were isolated from leukapheresis product or whole blood by Ficoll-Paque PLUS gradient centrifugation. The PBMCs went either fresh into the expansion assay or into cryopreservation at -140 degrees C. The QIAamp Micro DNA Kit was used to extract genomic DNA from the CD4+ T cells.

Sequencing used CD4+ T cells from PBMCs, cultured in vitro. The receptor was derived from a human donor in good health. The receptor chain draws on TRBV30 and TRBJ1-1; no D gene can be assigned with confidence. The CDR3 reads as follows: CAWSVRENTEAFF. The nucleotides are TGTGCCTGGAGTGTGAGGGAGAACACTGAAGCTTTCTTT.